This T cell receptor beta chain derives from a study of CD8 T cells in ankylosing spondylitis. This CDR3 contains 12 residues. Unmatched junction bases numbered 7, after V lost 7 bases and J lost 9 bases. Per the germline V gene, CDR1 is MNHEY and CDR2 is SVGAGI. MiXCR was run by TCRdb on the 5' RACE reads, yielding one entry per CDR3 protein. The sample shows some 400,000 distinct CDR3 sequences, approximately 20% of them seen only once. Of note for this clonotype: Its antigen remains unidentified.

Study conclusions and caveats: A TCR beta motif made of several highly homologous variants seemed typical of ankylosing spondylitis blood.

This receptor was identified in a male donor with ankylosing spondylitis. Sequences were obtained from blood, either unsorted or a sorted T cell fraction (not recorded which). V and J are TRBV6-5 and TRBJ2-3, with 7 bases that match TRBD2. The chain's CDR3 is CASTQSGGTQYF. The CDR3 DNA sequence: TGTGCCAGCACCCAATCGGGAGGAACGCAGTATTTT.